The present TCR beta chain was sequenced within a study of CD8 T cells in Susac syndrome. This CDR3 comprises 15 residues. V lost 6 bases and J lost 3, with 18 bases in between. From germline, CDR1 is MDHEN and CDR2 SYDVKM. An input of roughly 0.5 to 1 ug of RNA was subjected to reverse transcription using random hexamers. An immunoSEQ multiplex PCR amplified TCR beta CDR3 over 54 Vbeta and 13 Jbeta. TCRdb reprocessed the immunoSEQ multiplex PCR reads with MiXCR, giving one entry per CDR3 protein. The repertoire holds some 130,000 distinct CDR3 sequences, with 80% to 85% as singletons. TCR beta was sequenced from blood CD8+ and CD4+ T cells. The multiple sclerosis control group was made up of treatment-naive patients with stable or active relapsing-remitting disease. TEMRA cells were FACS-enriched, while CD8+ and CD4+ T cells were negatively isolated.

The specimen was CD8+ T cells from PBMCs. This sequence was found in a human donor with multiple sclerosis. The chain recombines TRBV28 with TRBJ2-7; unclear D gene. The DNA for the CDR3 is TGTGCCAGCAGCGCTATTGGGGAACCTGACTACGAGCAGTACTTC. This sequence encodes CASSAIGEPDYEQYF.